Listed below are T cell receptor beta chains from one sample, sequenced in a study of blood T cell repertoires in COVID-19. The repertoire was sequenced with immunoSEQ multiplex PCR; TCRdb's copy has only in-frame clones and lacks some. The sample has a few hundred thousand clones, roughly nine tenths seen once. Sequenced sample: peripheral blood. All receptors come from a man aged 70 or older with acute or convalescent COVID-19. The CDR3 runs from the conserved cysteine through the conserved F or W. D genes are given only for firm matches. Rows may omit the clone size; those that give it use once, few, many or a size class.

j_call d_call clone_size v_call cdr3_aa cdr3_nt
TRBJ1-1 TRBD1 once TRBV3-1/TRBV3-2 CASSQTTGTEAFF TGTGCCAGCAGCCAAACGACAGGGACTGAAGCTTTCTTT
TRBJ2-7 . . TRBV28 CASSSLTEFVYEQYF TGTGCCAGCAGTTCCTTGACAGAGTTCGTCTACGAGCAGTACTTC
TRBJ1-5 . . TRBV7-2 CASSPWSVGNQPQHF TGTGCCAGCAGCCCCTGGTCGGTTGGCAATCAGCCCCAGCATTTT
TRBJ1-1 TRBD1 . TRBV5-8 CASSLFTGAGNTEAFF TGTGCCAGCAGCTTGTTTACAGGGGCCGGAAACACTGAAGCTTTCTTT
TRBJ2-7 . once TRBV13 CASSLGLGEQYF TGTGCCAGCAGCTTAGGCCTCGGGGAGCAGTACTTC
TRBJ2-1 TRBD2 once TRBV18 CASSSNRLAGERPPVSGEQFF TGTGCCAGCTCTTCCAATCGACTAGCGGGAGAAAGGCCCCCTGTTTCCGGTGAGCAGTTCTTC
TRBJ1-1 . . TRBV7-2 CASSLSQGRSFYTEAFF TGTGCCAGCAGCTTAAGTCAGGGTCGGTCATTCTACACTGAAGCTTTCTTT
TRBJ1-2 . once TRBV14 CASSQVSDYGYTF TGTGCCAGCAGCCAAGTCTCAGACTATGGCTACACCTTC
TRBJ2-6 TRBD1 . TRBV7-2 CASSLTPGGGSGANVLTF TGTGCCAGCAGCTTAACGCCAGGGGGCGGGTCTGGGGCCAACGTCCTGACTTTC
TRBJ2-7 TRBD1 once TRBV11-2 CASSLDPGTGVYEQYF TGTGCCAGCAGCTTAGATCCCGGGACAGGGGTCTACGAGCAGTACTTC
TRBJ2-1 TRBD2 few TRBV24-1 CATSSASGSYNEQFF TGTGCCACCAGTAGCGCTAGCGGGAGCTACAATGAGCAGTTCTTC
TRBJ1-1 . . TRBV2 CASRGQVNTEAFF TGTGCCAGCAGGGGGCAGGTGAACACTGAAGCTTTCTTT
TRBJ1-2 TRBD1 . TRBV24-1 CATSPPGQDYGYTF TGTGCCACCAGTCCACCGGGACAGGACTATGGCTACACCTTC